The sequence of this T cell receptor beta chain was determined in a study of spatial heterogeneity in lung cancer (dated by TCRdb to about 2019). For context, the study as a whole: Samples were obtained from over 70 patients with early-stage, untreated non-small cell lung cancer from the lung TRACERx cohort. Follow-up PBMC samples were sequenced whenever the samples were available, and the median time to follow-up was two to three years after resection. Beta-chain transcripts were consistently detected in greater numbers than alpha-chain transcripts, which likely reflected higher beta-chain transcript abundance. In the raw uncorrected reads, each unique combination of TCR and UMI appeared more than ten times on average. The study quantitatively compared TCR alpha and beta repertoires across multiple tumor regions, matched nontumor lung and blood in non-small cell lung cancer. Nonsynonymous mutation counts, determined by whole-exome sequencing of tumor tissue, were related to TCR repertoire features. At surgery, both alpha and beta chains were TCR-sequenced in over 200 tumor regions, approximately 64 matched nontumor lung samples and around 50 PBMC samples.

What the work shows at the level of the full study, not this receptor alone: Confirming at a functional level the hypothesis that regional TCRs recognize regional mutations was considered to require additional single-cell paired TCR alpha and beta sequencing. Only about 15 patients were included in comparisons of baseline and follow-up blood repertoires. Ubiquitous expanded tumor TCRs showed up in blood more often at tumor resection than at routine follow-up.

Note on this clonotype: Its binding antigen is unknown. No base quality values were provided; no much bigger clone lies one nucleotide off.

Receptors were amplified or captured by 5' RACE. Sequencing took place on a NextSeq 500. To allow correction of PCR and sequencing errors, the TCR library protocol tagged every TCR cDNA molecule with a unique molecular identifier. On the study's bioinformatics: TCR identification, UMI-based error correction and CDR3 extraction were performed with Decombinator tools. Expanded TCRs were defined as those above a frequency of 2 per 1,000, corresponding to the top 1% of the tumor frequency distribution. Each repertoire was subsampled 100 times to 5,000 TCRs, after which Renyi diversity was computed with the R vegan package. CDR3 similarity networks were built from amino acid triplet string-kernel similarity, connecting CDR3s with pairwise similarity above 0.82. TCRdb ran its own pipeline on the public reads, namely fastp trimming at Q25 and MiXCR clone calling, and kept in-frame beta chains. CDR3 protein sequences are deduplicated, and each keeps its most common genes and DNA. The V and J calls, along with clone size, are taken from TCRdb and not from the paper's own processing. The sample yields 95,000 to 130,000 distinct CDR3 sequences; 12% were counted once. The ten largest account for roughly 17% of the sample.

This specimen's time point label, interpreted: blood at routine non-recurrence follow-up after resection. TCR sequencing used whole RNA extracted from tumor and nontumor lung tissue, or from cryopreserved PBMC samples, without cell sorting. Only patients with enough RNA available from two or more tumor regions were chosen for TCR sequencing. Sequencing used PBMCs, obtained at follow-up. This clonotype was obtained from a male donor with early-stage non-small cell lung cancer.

The CDR3 is CSARDRVYGNTQYF. Read as DNA, the sequence is TGCAGTGCTAGAGATAGGGTTTACGGAAATACGCAGTATTTT. The chain is assembled from TRBV20-1 and TRBJ2-3, with no D gene named confidently. V is clipped by 0 bases and J by 7 bases, and the sequence between their germline boundaries is 14 bases long. There are 14 amino acids in the CDR3, from cysteine to phenylalanine inclusive. Only the CDR3 region is kept as DNA, spanning 42 bases read in frame from base 1. The germline V gene (reference sequence) specifies DFQATT as CDR1 and SNEGSKA as CDR2.